Listed below are T cell receptor beta chains from one sample, sequenced in a study of graft-versus-host responses after intestinal transplantation. No antigen is known for these receptors. TCRdb's table, derived via immunoSEQ multiplex PCR, lists solely in-frame clones and lacks some. This sample carries fewer than 60,000 clones, about four fifths of them seen once, and the ten largest clones take around 0.48%. Here the sequenced sample was unstimulated CD4+ T cells sorted from spleen or lymph node cells, taken before transplant. All receptors come from a human donor who was the organ donor for an intestinal transplant. Each CDR3 is given with its conserved first and last residue. The order of the fields is J gene, V gene, D gene, clone size, CDR3 protein, CDR3 DNA. D genes are given only for firm matches. The size entry is marked missing in some rows and otherwise reads once, few, many or a size class.

TRBJ1-1,TRBV30,-,-,CAWSVGGNTEAFF,TGTGCCTGGAGTGTAGGGGGGAACACTGAAGCTTTCTTT
TRBJ2-1,TRBV2,TRBD1,-,CASSNDRGNEQFF,TGTGCCAGCAGTAATGACAGGGGGAATGAGCAGTTCTTC
TRBJ1-2,TRBV14,-,-,CASSHRANYGYTF,TGTGCCAGCAGCCACAGGGCCAACTATGGCTACACCTTC
TRBJ2-3,TRBV11-2,TRBD1,-,CASSLVTGGTDTQYF,TGTGCCAGCAGCTTAGTGACAGGGGGTACAGATACGCAGTATTTT
TRBJ2-3,TRBV27,TRBD2,-,CASISLAGGSDTQYF,TGTGCCAGCATCTCTTTGGCGGGAGGGTCAGATACGCAGTATTTT
TRBJ2-3,TRBV5-4,-,few,CASSLVSGPGGTDTQYF,TGTGCCAGCAGCTTGGTGTCCGGGCCGGGGGGCACAGATACGCAGTATTTT
TRBJ2-2,TRBV5-1,-,-,CASLQDARPGELFF,TGCGCCAGCCTACAGGACGCCCGCCCCGGGGAGCTGTTTTTT
TRBJ2-5,TRBV25-1,-,-,CASSEGAVGTQYF,TGTGCCAGCAGTGAAGGGGCGGTAGGGACCCAGTACTTC
TRBJ1-2,TRBV21-1,-,-,CASSNGSTPIYGYTF,TGTGCCAGCAGCAATGGTTCAACGCCAATCTATGGCTACACCTTC
TRBJ1-2,TRBV6-9,TRBD1,once,CASSRGTGGPYGYTF,TGTGCCAGCAGTCGTGGGACAGGGGGGCCCTATGGCTACACCTTC
TRBJ2-1,TRBV5-1,-,-,CASSLGDSIGGNEQFF,TGCGCCAGCAGCTTGGGTGATTCAATAGGGGGCAATGAGCAGTTCTTC
TRBJ2-1,TRBV6-6,TRBD2,-,CASSYSLAGGYNEQFF,TGTGCCAGCAGTTACTCACTAGCGGGAGGGTACAATGAGCAGTTCTTC
TRBJ2-7,TRBV6-5,-,-,CASSRLYEQYF,TGTGCCAGCAGCCGCCTCTACGAGCAGTACTTC
TRBJ2-7,TRBV10-3,-,-,CAISGAVGPPYEQYF,TGTGCCATCAGTGGAGCGGTTGGTCCCCCCTACGAGCAGTACTTC
TRBJ2-3,TRBV11-3,TRBD2,-,CASSFGGVDTQYF,TGTGCCAGCAGCTTTGGGGGGGTTGATACGCAGTATTTT
TRBJ1-2,TRBV19,TRBD1,-,CASSQGGTGYTF,TGTGCCAGTAGCCAAGGGGGCACTGGCTACACCTTC
TRBJ1-2,TRBV5-1,-,-,CASSLEGLGYGYTF,TGCGCCAGCAGCTTGGAGGGGTTGGGCTATGGCTACACCTTC
TRBJ1-2,TRBV29-1,TRBD1,-,CSASTDRANYGYTF,TGCAGCGCTAGTACGGACAGGGCGAACTATGGCTACACCTTC
TRBJ2-1,TRBV5-1,TRBD2,few,CASSLGGSGRLYNEQFF,TGCGCCAGCAGCTTGGGGGGTAGCGGGAGACTCTACAATGAGCAGTTCTTC
TRBJ1-1,TRBV2,-,-,CASTTPASDSANTEAFF,TGTGCCAGCACCACCCCAGCGTCGGACAGTGCAAACACTGAAGCTTTCTTT
TRBJ2-3,TRBV27,TRBD2,-,CASTRAGPATDTQYF,TGTGCCAGCACCCGAGCGGGACCTGCCACAGATACGCAGTATTTT
TRBJ1-6,TRBV6-1,TRBD1,-,CASSGGTGGTFYNSPLHF,TGTGCCAGCAGTGGGGGGACAGGGGGGACCTTCTATAATTCACCCCTCCACTTT
TRBJ2-1,TRBV13,TRBD2,-,CASSPWTSGPHSYNEQFF,TGTGCCAGCAGCCCATGGACTAGCGGGCCCCACTCCTACAATGAGCAGTTCTTC
TRBJ1-4,TRBV6-1,TRBD1,-,CASSRTGYGNEKLFF,TGTGCCAGCAGTCGGACAGGGTATGGTAATGAAAAACTGTTTTTT
TRBJ2-7,TRBV30,TRBD1,once,CARGGQGGYEQYF,TGTGCCCGCGGCGGACAGGGAGGCTACGAGCAGTACTTC
TRBJ1-5,TRBV6-6,-,-,CASSYGGGYSNQPQHF,TGTGCCAGCAGTTACGGAGGCGGCTATAGCAATCAGCCCCAGCATTTT
TRBJ2-4,TRBV5-6,-,once,CASSPLPSLAKNIQYF,TGTGCCAGCAGCCCGCTTCCGAGCCTAGCCAAAAACATTCAGTACTTC
TRBJ2-2,TRBV7-2,TRBD2,-,CASSLRLGGYTGELFF,TGTGCCAGCAGCTTAAGGCTCGGGGGGTACACCGGGGAGCTGTTTTTT
TRBJ2-7,TRBV6-5,TRBD1,-,CASIPQKTGGREQYF,TGTGCCAGCATACCCCAAAAAACAGGGGGCAGAGAGCAGTACTTC
TRBJ2-2,TRBV28,TRBD2,-,CASSLASGGAGELFF,TGTGCCAGCAGTTTAGCCAGCGGGGGGGCCGGGGAGCTGTTTTTT
TRBJ1-2,TRBV7-2,-,-,CASSLAGYGYTF,TGTGCCAGCAGCTTAGCAGGCTATGGCTACACCTTC
TRBJ1-3,TRBV30,-,-,CAWSVRVGNSGNTIYF,TGTGCCTGGAGTGTACGCGTAGGGAACTCTGGAAACACCATATATTTT
TRBJ2-5,TRBV7-9,TRBD2,-,CASSLLLSSGRGKETQYF,TGTGCCAGCAGCTTACTCTTGTCTAGCGGGAGGGGCAAGGAGACCCAGTACTTC
TRBJ2-1,TRBV7-9,-,once,CASRSLNNEQFF,TGTGCCAGCAGGAGCCTAAACAATGAGCAGTTCTTC
TRBJ1-4,TRBV2,TRBD1,-,CASRTGWQEKLFF,TGTGCCAGTCGGACAGGGTGGCAAGAAAAACTGTTTTTT
TRBJ2-7,TRBV25-1,TRBD1,few,CASSDPGTGVPYEQYF,TGTGCCAGCAGTGACCCCGGGACAGGGGTCCCCTACGAGCAGTACTTC
TRBJ2-1,TRBV6-5,-,-,CASNPRGLNNEQFF,TGTGCCAGCAATCCGCGGGGACTTAACAATGAGCAGTTCTTC
TRBJ1-5,TRBV19,-,-,CASSIRTGNQPQHF,TGTGCCAGTAGTATAAGGACGGGAAATCAGCCCCAGCATTTT
TRBJ2-3,TRBV5-1,TRBD2,-,CASSSWGLAGLTDTQYF,TGCGCCAGCAGCTCATGGGGGCTAGCGGGACTCACAGATACGCAGTATTTT
TRBJ1-1,TRBV20-1,-,-,CSGTLNTEAFF,TGCAGTGGAACTTTGAACACTGAAGCTTTCTTT
TRBJ2-7,TRBV6-5,TRBD1,-,CASSYSGTGGEQYF,TGTGCCAGCAGTTACTCCGGGACAGGGGGCGAGCAGTACTTC
TRBJ2-5,TRBV10-3,-,-,CAISQSTELVTQYF,TGTGCCATCAGTCAATCGACAGAGTTAGTGACCCAGTACTTC
TRBJ2-7,TRBV14,TRBD1,once,CASSQGRGLNEQYF,TGTGCCAGCAGCCAAGGCAGGGGGTTAAACGAGCAGTACTTC
TRBJ2-5,TRBV7-9,TRBD2,-,CASSFLAGRETQYF,TGTGCCAGCAGCTTTCTAGCGGGCAGGGAGACCCAGTACTTC
TRBJ2-3,TRBV7-9,TRBD2,-,CASSLLAGGPDTQYF,TGTGCCAGCAGCTTACTAGCGGGGGGCCCAGATACGCAGTATTTT
TRBJ1-5,TRBV7-2,-,-,CASSLGLYSNQPQHF,TGTGCCAGCAGCCTCGGATTATATAGCAATCAGCCCCAGCATTTT
TRBJ1-2,TRBV27,-,-,CASSRDSSIYGYTF,TGTGCCAGCAGTCGCGACAGCTCCATCTATGGCTACACCTTC
TRBJ2-7,TRBV12-5,-,-,CASGLVLGAAHEQYF,TGTGCTAGTGGTTTGGTACTCGGGGCGGCCCACGAGCAGTACTTC
TRBJ2-1,TRBV19,TRBD1,-,CASSIDLGTDRGVYNEQFF,TGTGCCAGTAGTATAGATCTAGGTACGGACAGGGGGGTCTACAATGAGCAGTTCTTC
TRBJ2-2,TRBV7-7,TRBD1,-,CASSLGQGRGELFF,TGTGCCAGCAGCCTTGGACAGGGGCGGGGGGAGCTGTTTTTT
TRBJ2-7,TRBV6-6,TRBD2,-,CASSRVAGEQYF,TGTGCCAGCAGTCGAGTAGCGGGCGAGCAGTACTTC
TRBJ2-2,TRBV7-2,-,-,CASTSNRGYTGELFF,TGTGCCAGCACCTCAAATCGGGGTTACACCGGGGAGCTGTTTTTT
TRBJ2-5,TRBV19,-,-,CASSTPGLLRVETQYF,TGTGCCAGTAGTACCCCGGGACTCCTAAGAGTAGAGACCCAGTACTTC